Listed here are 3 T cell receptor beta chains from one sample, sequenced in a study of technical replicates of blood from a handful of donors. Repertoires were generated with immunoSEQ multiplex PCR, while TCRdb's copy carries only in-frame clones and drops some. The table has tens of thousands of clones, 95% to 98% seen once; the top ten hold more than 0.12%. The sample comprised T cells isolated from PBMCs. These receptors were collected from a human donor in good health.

The CDR3 region is CASSRGQFFNQPQHF. In DNA form, the CDR3 reads TGTGCCAGCAGCCGGGGACAGTTCTTTAATCAGCCCCAGCATTTT. V and J are TRBV7-9 and TRBJ1-5; 7 nucleotides align to TRBD1. The germline V gene has CDR1 SEHNR and CDR2 FQNEAQ (reference sequence). The junction had 8 bases not matched to a gene; V was cut back by 5 bases and J by 4 bases. This CDR3 is 15 amino acids long.

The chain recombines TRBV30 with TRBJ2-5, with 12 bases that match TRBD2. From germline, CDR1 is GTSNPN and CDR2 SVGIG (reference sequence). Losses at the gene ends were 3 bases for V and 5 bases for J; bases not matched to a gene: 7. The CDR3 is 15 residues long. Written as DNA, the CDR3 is TGTGCCTGGAGCTCCGGACTAGCGGGGTTGGAGACCCAGTACTTC. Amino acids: CAWSSGLAGLETQYF.

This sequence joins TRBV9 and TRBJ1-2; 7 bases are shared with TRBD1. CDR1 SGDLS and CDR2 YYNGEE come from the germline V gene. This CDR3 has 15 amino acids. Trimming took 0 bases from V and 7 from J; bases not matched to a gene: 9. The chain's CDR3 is CASSVADRAGSGYTF. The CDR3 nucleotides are TGTGCCAGCAGCGTAGCTGACAGGGCCGGTAGTGGCTACACCTTC.